Listed here are 20 T cell receptor beta chains from one sample, sequenced in a study of OX40 agonist ivuxolimab in advanced cancers. Method: immunoSEQ multiplex PCR; TCRdb's copy keeps in-frame clones and lacks some. The table lists 90,000 to 100,000 clones, 70% to 90% of them singletons. This material consisted of CD4+ or CD8+ T cells sorted from blood, taken in a trial of the OX40 agonist ivuxolimab. The receptors shown here come from an adult with an advanced solid tumor such as melanoma, head and neck, liver or kidney cancer.

The chain couples TRBV6-5 to TRBJ2-1; D gene ambiguous. The germline V and J ends were trimmed by 6 bases and 4 bases, with 10 bases remaining between them. From germline, CDR1 is MNHEY and CDR2 SVGAGI. There are 13 residues in the CDR3. This CDR3 reads CASSRAQYNEQFF. In DNA, the CDR3 is TGTGCCAGCAGCCGGGCACAGTACAATGAGCAGTTCTTC.

V and J are TRBV14 and TRBJ2-1; D is ambiguous. V was trimmed by 5 bases and J by 5 bases, leaving 4 bases between them. The CDR3 runs 11 residues. The germline V gene has CDR1 SGHDN and CDR2 FVKESK. CDR3 sequence: CASSYHNEQFF. The CDR3 nucleotides read TGTGCCAGCAGCTACCACAATGAGCAGTTCTTC.

The rearrangement links TRBV5-1 to TRBJ2-1; 10 bases match TRBD2. Germline-derived CDR1 and CDR2 are SGHRS and YFSETQ. The CDR3 length is 15 residues. J was trimmed by 4 bases and V by 1 base; bases with no gene match: 2. Here the CDR3 reads CASSLPAGGYNEQFF. For the CDR3, the DNA is TGCGCCAGCAGCTTGCCAGCGGGAGGGTACAATGAGCAGTTCTTC. The variable domain in full, with the rest retrieved from reference TRBV5-1 and TRBJ2-1, is KAGVTQTPRYLIKTRGQQVTLSCSPISGHRSVSWYQQTPGQGLQFLFEYFSETQRNKGNFPGRFSGRQFSNSRSEMNVSTLELGDSALYLCASSLPAGGYNEQFFGPGTRLTVL.

This rearrangement joins TRBV2 to TRBJ1-1; D is possibly TRBD1 (6 bases). V lost 3 bases to trimming and J lost 11 bases, with 13 bases between them. The CDR3 consists of 12 residues. Germline values: CDR1 SNHLY, CDR2 FYNNEI. DNA of the CDR3: TGTGCCAGCAGTGACCAGGGGCTGGACGCTTTCTTT. This gives the protein CASSDQGLDAFF.

The chain combines TRBV5-1 with TRBJ1-1, with 9 bases that match TRBD1. With 4 bases clipped from V and 6 bases from J, the junction kept 7 bases outside the gene matches. Germline values: CDR1 SGHRS, CDR2 YFSETQ. This CDR3 has 14 residues. The CDR3 nucleotides read TGCGCCAGCAGCGGCCGGACAGGGGCCGCTGAAGCTTTCTTT. It translates to CASSGRTGAAEAFF.

The chain is built from TRBV18 and TRBJ2-6; weak D call: TRBD1 (6 bases). CDR3 length: 17 residues. CDR1 is KGHSH and CDR2 is LQKENI in the germline V gene. V lost 4 bases and J 0 bases, leaving 13 bases between the germline ends. CDR3 in amino acids: CASSLWTVRSGANVLTF. The CDR3 DNA reads TGTGCCAGCTCACTTTGGACAGTACGCTCTGGGGCCAACGTCCTGACTTTC. Together with reference TRBV18 and TRBJ2-6, the CDR3 gives the full variable domain: NAGVMQNPRHLVRRRGQEARLRCSPMKGHSHVYWYRQLPEEGLKFMVYLQKENIIDESGMPKERFSAEFPKEGPSILRIQQVVRGDSAAYFCASSLWTVRSGANVLTFGAGSRLTVL.

This clone was counted a few times. The rearrangement links TRBV19 to TRBJ1-2; 9 nucleotides line up with TRBD1. The CDR3 consists of 14 residues. V gave up 7 bases and J gave up 7 bases; unmatched junction bases: 10. From germline, CDR1 is LNHDA and CDR2 SQIVND (reference sequence). The CDR3, as DNA: TGTGCCAGTATCGACGGACAGGGGCTAAGTGGCTACACCTTC. It yields the protein CASIDGQGLSGYTF. Filled out from reference TRBV19 and TRBJ1-2, the complete variable domain reads DGGITQSPKYLFRKEGQNVTLSCEQNLNHDAMYWYRQDPGQGLRLIYYSQIVNDFQKGDIAEGYSVSREKKESFPLTVTSAQKNPTAFYLCASIDGQGLSGYTFGSGTRLTVV.

The chain has TRBV1 and TRBJ2-3; TRBD2 reflects the table's D call only, with no check against the DNA. TRBV1 is assigned pseudogene status. This CDR3 region has 14 residues. The CDR3 protein is CTSSPPGGSDTQYF. The DNA of the CDR3 is TGCACCAGCAGCCCCCCAGGCGGGTCAGATACGCAGTATTTT.

The DNA of the CDR3 is TGCGCCAGCAGCTTGGGGAGTAGCGGGGGTCAAGAGACCCAGTACTTC. It yields the protein CASSLGSSGGQETQYF. This chain uses TRBV5-1 with TRBJ2-5; 9 nucleotides align to TRBD2. The length of the CDR3 is 16 residues. The V segment lost 0 bases and the J segment 2 bases; nucleotides outside the gene matches: 5. Germline CDR1 and CDR2: SGHRS and YFSETQ.

This clone showed up just once. The chain has TRBV10-3 and TRBJ1-5; D gene uncertain. Trimming removed 10 bases at V and 3 bases at J, with 10 bases between. This CDR3 has 12 residues. Germline CDR1 ENHRY, CDR2 SYGVKD. The CDR3 loop reads CATGQFNQPQHF. The CDR3 DNA sequence: TGTGCCACCGGGCAGTTCAATCAGCCCCAGCATTTT.

This chain connects TRBV19 to TRBJ1-1; D call uncertain. The ends were cut back, 5 bases at V and 1 base at J, with 8 bases in the middle. The CDR3 loop spans 13 amino acids. CDR1 and CDR2 (germline): LNHDA, SQIVND (reference sequence). CDR3 amino acids: CASSDLANTEAFF. As DNA, the CDR3 is TGTGCCAGTAGTGACCTGGCGAACACTGAAGCTTTCTTT. Drawing the rest from reference TRBV19 and TRBJ1-1, the complete variable domain is DGGITQSPKYLFRKEGQNVTLSCEQNLNHDAMYWYRQDPGQGLRLIYYSQIVNDFQKGDIAEGYSVSREKKESFPLTVTSAQKNPTAFYLCASSDLANTEAFFGQGTRLTVV.

The chain employs TRBV19 and TRBJ2-7; 9 bases are a match to TRBD2. From germline, CDR1 is LNHDA and CDR2 SQIVND (reference sequence). The junction had 3 bases not matched to a gene; V was cut back by 3 bases and J by 3 bases. The CDR3 is made up of 14 amino acids. The CDR3 DNA is TGTGCCAGTAGTATGGTAGCGGGGGACTACGAGCAGTACGTC. It encodes CASSMVAGDYEQYV.

The genes are TRBV6-1 and TRBJ1-1; D perhaps matches TRBD1 (6 bases). The CDR3 runs 14 residues. CDR1 is MNHNS, CDR2 SASEGT, per germline. V lost 4 bases and J 6 bases, leaving 15 bases between the germline ends. This CDR3 is CASSGGGGEPEAFF. CDR3 DNA: TGTGCCAGCAGTGGAGGAGGGGGGGAGCCTGAAGCTTTCTTT.

V usage is TRBV30 and J usage is TRBJ2-3, with no clear D. CDR1 and CDR2 (germline): GTSNPN, SVGIG (reference sequence). The length of the CDR3 is 16 residues. The V gene lost 0 bases and the J gene lost 2 bases, with 15 bases spanning the gap. The CDR3 coding sequence is TGTGCCTGGAGTGTAGGGTGGGATTCTTCCACAGATACGCAGTATTTT. It is translated as CAWSVGWDSSTDTQYF.

The chain couples TRBV4-1 to TRBJ2-5; no clear D. Trimming took off 0 bases at V and 2 bases at J, with 1 base between the two ends. The CDR3 consists of 12 residues. Germline V gene sequence: CDR1 MGHRA, CDR2 YSYEKL. The CDR3 DNA is TGCGCCAGCAGCCAAGATCAAGAGACCCAGTACTTC. Its translation is CASSQDQETQYF.

V usage is TRBV6-6 and J usage is TRBJ1-5; D is unclear. The germline gives CDR1 MNHNY, CDR2 SVGAGI (reference sequence). Trimming pared 0 bases from V and 12 bases from J, leaving 9 bases between. The CDR3 length is 12 residues. CDR3 DNA sequence: TGTGCCAGCAGTTACTCACAACGAGGCCAGCATTTT. Translating it yields CASSYSQRGQHF.

The gene calls are TRBV7-7 and TRBJ2-1, with 9 bases that match TRBD1. Trimming took 6 bases from V and 5 from J; bases not matched to a gene: 11. The length of the CDR3 is 16 residues. Germline loops: CDR1 SSHAT, CDR2 FNYEAQ (reference sequence). This CDR3 reads CASSRDPGQGNNEQFF. In DNA form, the CDR3 reads TGTGCCAGCAGTCGAGATCCGGGACAGGGTAACAATGAGCAGTTCTTC.

The chain uses TRBV11-1 and TRBJ2-7; 11 nucleotides align to TRBD1. This CDR3 has 15 residues. CDR1 SGHAT and CDR2 FQDESV come from the germline V gene (reference sequence). The ends lost 2 bases at V and 5 bases at J; junction bases unmatched: 5. Written as DNA, the CDR3 is TGTGCCAGCAGCTTAAGGACAGGGGGCGCAGACGAGCAGTACTTC. This encodes CASSLRTGGADEQYF.

Comments on this clone: Other DNA variants within this sample encode the same CDR3. V usage is TRBV30 and J usage is TRBJ2-5; 12 bases line up with TRBD2. The germline gives CDR1 GTSNPN, CDR2 SVGIG (reference sequence). The CDR3 runs 14 residues. With 0 bases clipped from V and 5 bases from J, the junction kept 1 base outside the gene matches. As DNA, the CDR3 is TGTGCCTGGAGTGTACTAGCGGGAGGTGAGACCCAGTACTTC. It is translated as CAWSVLAGGETQYF.

The rearrangement uses TRBV28 and TRBJ1-1, with 7 bases aligning to TRBD1. V shed 6 bases and J 1 base; nucleotides not matched to a gene: 8. CDR3 length equals 15 residues. CDR1 and CDR2 (germline): MDHEN, SYDVKM. The CDR3 DNA sequence: TGTGCCAGCAGCCTTACCGGGACAGCGAACACTGAAGCTTTCTTT. As protein: CASSLTGTANTEAFF.